This T cell receptor (beta chain) derives from a study of cytomegalovirus exposure and HLA in healthy donors. Germline trimming cut 4 bases from V and 13 bases from J; bases unmatched to any gene: 10. The CDR3 has 15 amino acids. In germline, CDR1 is KGHSH, CDR2 LQKENI. Amplification used 60 Vbeta primers and 13 Jbeta primers. TCRdb's copy holds only in-frame clones and misses some; the assay was immunoSEQ multiplex PCR. The sample totals around 76,000 clones; its top ten clones hold less than 6%. V and J are TRBV18 and TRBJ1-6; TRBD1 matches at 10 bases. The sequence came from a man in his forties in good health and CMV-seronegative. Sequenced sample: PBMCs. The CDR3 spells CASSLEGQGIGPLHF. DNA for the CDR3: TGTGCCAGCTCACTGGAGGGACAGGGGATAGGGCCCCTCCACTTT.